Listed below are T cell receptor beta chains from one sample, sequenced in a study of B cell selection in AIRE deficiency. Libraries were prepared by immunoSEQ multiplex PCR; TCRdb keeps only in-frame clonotypes and omits some of them. This table has about 22,000 clones, about 90% appearing once. The sample taken for sequencing was CD4+CD25+ Tregs sorted from PBMCs. Receptors originate from a human donor in good health. Both conserved end residues are part of each CDR3. Fields, in order: D gene, clone size, V gene, J gene, CDR3 protein, CDR3 DNA. A D gene is named only where the DNA matches it firmly. Rows may omit the clone size; those that give it use once, few, many or a size class.

NA	few	TRBV18	TRBJ1-2	CASSPPSVGVVYGYTF	TGTGCCAGCTCACCACCGTCGGTCGGGGTAGTCTATGGCTACACCTTC
TRBD2	NA	TRBV5-1	TRBJ2-7	CASSKTPGLASYEQYF	TGCGCCAGCAGCAAGACCCCGGGACTAGCATCCTACGAGCAGTACTTC
NA	NA	TRBV5-4	TRBJ2-1	CASSLRGPYNEQFF	TGTGCCAGCAGCTTGAGGGGCCCCTACAATGAGCAGTTCTTC
NA	NA	TRBV19	TRBJ1-1	CASSPNGLNTEAFF	TGTGCCAGTAGCCCAAACGGCTTAAACACTGAAGCTTTCTTT
TRBD1	once	TRBV6-6	TRBJ1-5	CASRGTGKNQPQHF	TGTGCCAGCAGGGGGACAGGGAAAAATCAGCCCCAGCATTTT
TRBD1	NA	TRBV15	TRBJ2-3	CATSSVTGVSTDTQYF	TGTGCCACCAGCAGTGTTACAGGGGTTAGCACAGATACGCAGTATTTT
TRBD1	few	TRBV11-2	TRBJ1-2	CASGQGWGYTF	TGTGCCAGCGGACAGGGGTGGGGCTACACCTTC
NA	NA	TRBV7-9	TRBJ2-1	CASSLVLGVNEQFF	TGTGCCAGCAGCTTAGTTCTGGGCGTAAATGAGCAGTTCTTC
NA	once	TRBV2	TRBJ2-7	CASSDGTAGEQYF	TGTGCCAGCAGTGACGGGACTGCGGGGGAGCAGTACTTC
TRBD2	NA	TRBV19	TRBJ2-3	CASSIGLAGGTDTQYF	TGTGCCAGTAGTATCGGACTAGCGGGGGGCACAGATACGCAGTATTTT
NA	NA	TRBV5-5	TRBJ1-2	CASSLNYGYTF	TGTGCCAGCAGCTTAAACTATGGCTACACCTTC
TRBD2	NA	TRBV2	TRBJ2-3	CASRKSWTSGFTDTQYF	TGTGCCAGCAGAAAATCTTGGACTAGCGGATTCACAGATACGCAGTATTTT
TRBD1	NA	TRBV5-4	TRBJ1-1	CASSASGGTGTEAFF	TGTGCCAGCAGCGCATCAGGGGGCACTGGCACTGAAGCTTTCTTT
NA	NA	TRBV6-6	TRBJ2-3	CASSYSYTDTQYF	TGTGCCAGCAGTTACAGCTACACAGATACGCAGTATTTT
NA	NA	TRBV6-5	TRBJ2-5	CASSYSAGRETQYF	TGTGCCAGCAGTTACTCAGCAGGGAGGGAGACCCAGTACTTC
NA	NA	TRBV6-1	TRBJ1-2	CASSGPGYTF	TGTGCCAGCAGTGGTCCGGGCTACACCTTC
TRBD2	NA	TRBV6-5	TRBJ2-1	CASSYTGTSVDEQFF	TGTGCCAGCAGTTACACCGGGACTAGCGTCGATGAGCAGTTCTTC
NA	NA	TRBV11-2	TRBJ1-6	CVSRLGSGEYNSPLHF	TGTGTCAGCAGGTTAGGGTCGGGGGAGTATAATTCACCCCTCCACTTT
NA	once	TRBV5-6	TRBJ1-2	CASSSGRDYGYTF	TGTGCCAGCAGCTCGGGCAGGGACTATGGCTACACCTTC
NA	NA	TRBV28	TRBJ1-4	CASSLTEGNEKLFF	TGTGCCAGCAGTTTGACAGAGGGTAATGAAAAACTGTTTTTT
NA	NA	TRBV27	TRBJ2-7	CASSPRGPPHYEQYF	TGTGCCAGCAGCCCCAGGGGCCCGCCTCACTACGAGCAGTACTTC
TRBD1	NA	TRBV5-1	TRBJ2-7	CASSPGQVRVGMREQYF	TGCGCCAGCAGCCCGGGACAGGTGAGGGTTGGAATGCGGGAGCAGTACTTC
NA	NA	TRBV11-3	TRBJ2-3	CASSLGLATDTQYF	TGTGCCAGCAGCTTAGGGCTAGCCACAGATACGCAGTATTTT
TRBD1	NA	TRBV28	TRBJ1-2	CASSSGQGTNYGYTF	TGTGCCAGCAGTTCGGGACAGGGGACGAACTATGGCTACACCTTC
NA	NA	TRBV19	TRBJ1-2	CASRPNYGYTF	TGTGCCAGTAGGCCAAACTATGGCTACACCTTC
TRBD1	NA	TRBV18	TRBJ1-1	CASSSGQGFTEAFF	TGTGCCAGCTCCAGCGGACAGGGCTTCACTGAAGCTTTCTTT
TRBD1	once	TRBV10-2	TRBJ1-1	CASSRGRGNTEAFF	TGCGCCAGCAGCAGGGGGCGCGGAAACACTGAAGCTTTCTTT
TRBD2	NA	TRBV5-1	TRBJ2-1	CASSLVYLRGGMNNEQFF	TGCGCCAGCAGCTTGGTTTATTTGCGGGGGGGCATGAACAATGAGCAGTTCTTC
TRBD1	once	TRBV7-2	TRBJ1-4	CASSLVGTAVTNEKLFF	TGTGCCAGCAGCTTAGTGGGGACAGCCGTAACTAATGAAAAACTGTTTTTT
TRBD2	NA	TRBV28	TRBJ2-7	CASSFRAGVGEQYF	TGTGCCAGCTCCTTCCGAGCGGGAGTGGGCGAGCAGTACTTC
NA	NA	TRBV6-1	TRBJ1-6	CASTQVGVSSPLHF	TGTGCCAGCACCCAGGTGGGGGTCAGTTCACCCCTCCACTTT
NA	NA	TRBV18	TRBJ2-7	CASSPAGLNSYEQYF	TGTGCCAGCTCACCGGCAGGGCTCAACTCCTACGAGCAGTACTTC
TRBD1	NA	TRBV27	TRBJ1-4	CASSLRTGVSEKLFF	TGTGCCAGCAGTTTACGGACAGGGGTGTCCGAAAAACTGTTTTTT
NA	once	TRBV6-5	TRBJ1-5	CASSYSTNQPQHF	TGTGCCAGCAGTTACTCGACCAATCAGCCCCAGCATTTT
TRBD1	NA	TRBV18	TRBJ1-2	CASSPRGPGTGPSNYGYTF	TGTGCCAGCTCACCACGGGGCCCCGGGACAGGGCCATCGAACTATGGCTACACCTTC
TRBD1	NA	TRBV27	TRBJ1-2	CASSSPGQGGANYGYTF	TGTGCCAGCAGTTCCCCGGGACAGGGAGGTGCTAACTATGGCTACACCTTC
TRBD1	NA	TRBV11-3	TRBJ2-3	CASSHTRQGGSTDTQYF	TGTGCCAGCAGCCATACTAGACAGGGGGGTAGCACAGATACGCAGTATTTT
NA	NA	TRBV10-3	TRBJ1-2	CAISESQGLYGYTF	TGTGCCATCAGTGAGTCGCAGGGGCTGTATGGCTACACCTTC
NA	NA	TRBV5-4	TRBJ2-1	CASSLIWGVGVNNEQFF	TGTGCCAGCAGCTTGATCTGGGGGGTGGGAGTGAACAATGAGCAGTTCTTC
NA	NA	TRBV7-9	TRBJ1-2	CASSPTSGPSYTF	TGTGCCAGCAGCCCCACCTCGGGACCTTCCTACACCTTC
NA	once	TRBV7-9	TRBJ1-5	CASSLGDYSNQPQHF	TGTGCCAGCAGCTTAGGGGATTATAGCAATCAGCCCCAGCATTTT
NA	NA	TRBV5-4	TRBJ1-1	CASSLAGRDTEAFF	TGTGCCAGCAGCTTGGCCGGGAGGGACACTGAAGCTTTCTTT
TRBD1	NA	TRBV9	TRBJ2-1	CASKNRGVMDNEQFF	TGTGCCAGCAAGAACAGGGGGGTGATGGATAATGAGCAGTTCTTC
NA	NA	TRBV2	TRBJ1-5	CASQDRRGYGQPQHF	TGTGCCAGCCAGGATAGGAGGGGTTACGGTCAGCCCCAGCATTTT
NA	NA	TRBV6-9	TRBJ1-2	CASRNPETGLGYTF	TGTGCCAGCAGGAATCCCGAGACAGGCTTAGGCTACACCTTC
NA	NA	TRBV6-1	TRBJ1-3	CAAGSGNTIYF	TGTGCCGCAGGCTCTGGAAACACCATATATTTT
TRBD2	NA	TRBV5-1	TRBJ2-3	CASRVPTSVNTDTQYF	TGCGCCAGCAGGGTACCGACTAGCGTGAACACAGATACGCAGTATTTT
TRBD1	NA	TRBV6-8	TRBJ2-7	CASNRGTGGKYEQYF	TGTGCCAGCAACAGAGGGACAGGGGGCAAGTACGAGCAGTACTTC